This TCR beta chain was captured in a study of cytomegalovirus exposure and HLA in healthy donors. PCR was performed using 60 Vbeta and 13 Jbeta primers. Generated by immunoSEQ multiplex PCR, the TCRdb table keeps only in-frame clones and is missing some. The data show 150,000 to 200,000 clones, 81% seen once. This sequence was found in a man in his forties in good health and CMV-seropositive. Sequencing used PBMCs.

The CDR3 bases are TGTGCCAGCAGTTTACGTTGGGGGGGAACCTACGAGCAGTACTTC. The encoded protein is CASSLRWGGTYEQYF. This chain connects TRBV27 to TRBJ2-7, with 7 nucleotides matching TRBD2. From germline, CDR1 is MNHEY and CDR2 SMNVEV (reference sequence). V dropped 2 bases and J dropped 2; count of bases not matched to a gene: 6. The CDR3 loop spans 15 amino acids.